This is a list of T cell receptor beta chains from one sample in a study of blood T cells in healthy people across ages. Each CDR3 protein gets one entry after TCRdb re-called the 5' RACE reads with MiXCR. The repertoire has about 930,000 distinct CDR3 sequences, roughly 29% of them found once; the top ten carry 10%. Another study also made use of these data, one on T cells of mothers and their children.

Sample: blood. The receptor set was obtained from a woman aged 40-49 years in good health. Both conserved end residues are part of each CDR3. D genes are given only for firm matches. For some rows the clone size is stated as once, few or many, or as a class when expanded; others skip it.

TRBD2	.	TRBJ2-1	TRBV7-3	TGTGCCAGCAGCCAGGGGGGACTAGCGGGGGCCCTAGACAATGAGCAGTTCTTC	CASSQGGLAGALDNEQFF
.	.	TRBJ1-1	TRBV28	TGTGCCAGCAGTTTAGGCAGGGACGCCACTGAAGCTTTCTTT	CASSLGRDATEAFF
.	.	TRBJ2-7	TRBV5-1	TGCGCCAGCAGAGATTGGGCCGGGGGAAACGAGCAGTACTTC	CASRDWAGGNEQYF
.	few	TRBJ1-6	TRBV12-3/TRBV12-4	TGTGCCAGCAGCCCGGGGACACCCGTTCGATCACCCCTCCACTTT	CASSPGTPVRSPLHF
.	few	TRBJ2-7	TRBV7-8	TGTGCCAGCAGTCCGAGGGGGATGGCCGACGAGCAGTACTTC	CASSPRGMADEQYF
.	many	TRBJ2-1	TRBV7-2	TGTGCCAGCAGCCTCCGGCATGTTGAGCAGTTCTTC	CASSLRHVEQFF
.	few	TRBJ1-3	TRBV13	TGTGCCAGCAGCTTAGGAGCGTCCTCTGGAAACACCATATATTTT	CASSLGASSGNTIYF
TRBD1	few	TRBJ2-1	TRBV5-1	TGCACCAGCAGCTTGGGACAGAACAATGAGCAGTTCTTC	CTSSLGQNNEQFF
TRBD1	.	TRBJ1-5	TRBV3-1	TGTGCCAGCAGCCAAGGACAGGGGGCGAGCAATCAGCCCCAGCATTTT	CASSQGQGASNQPQHF
.	many	TRBJ2-6	TRBV12-3/TRBV12-4	TGTGTATCAAAGCGGGCTGGGGCCAACGTCCTGACTTTC	CVSKRAGANVLTF
.	few	TRBJ2-7	TRBV14	TGTGCCACCGGTAGAGGGGAAAATCACGAGCAGTACTTC	CATGRGENHEQYF
TRBD1	.	TRBJ2-3	TRBV27	TGTGCCAGCAGTTTCCGACCGGGACAGGGAAGCGCAGATACGCAGTATTTT	CASSFRPGQGSADTQYF
.	.	TRBJ1-2	TRBV28	TGTGCCAGCAGTTTAGTAGGGAGTCTCGACTATGGCTACACCTTC	CASSLVGSLDYGYTF
TRBD1	few	TRBJ2-2	TRBV9	TGTGCCAGCAGCGTCCACGGGACAGAGAACACCGGGGAGCTGTTTTTT	CASSVHGTENTGELFF
.	.	TRBJ2-2	TRBV28	TGTGCCAGCTCCCCAGGGGGGTGGGACACCGGGGAGCTGTTTTTT	CASSPGGWDTGELFF
.	many	TRBJ1-4	TRBV2	TGTGCCAGCCGACCCCGGGAGGGGAGACGTAGTGAAAAACTGTTTTTT	CASRPREGRRSEKLFF
.	.	TRBJ1-4	TRBV7-9	TGTGCCAGCAGCTCGACCGAGTTGGGAGAAAAACTGTTTTTT	CASSSTELGEKLFF
.	.	TRBJ1-2	TRBV21-1	TGTGCCAGCAGCAAAGGGACAGGGGGCTATGGCTACACCTTC	CASSKGTGGYGYTF
.	.	TRBJ1-2	TRBV5-1	TGCGCCAGCAGCTTGGATGTTGGGGCCGGCTATGGTCACACCTTC	CASSLDVGAGYGHTF
.	few	TRBJ1-1	TRBV6-1	TGTGCCAGCAGTGAAGTTGCCGGGATGAACACTGAAGCTTTCTTT	CASSEVAGMNTEAFF
TRBD1	many	TRBJ2-6	TRBV29-1	TGCAGCGTACGTGGGACAGCTGGGGCCAACGTCCTGACTTTC	CSVRGTAGANVLTF
.	.	TRBJ2-7	TRBV5-1	TGCGCCAGCAGTTTTATGGGGTTAGAAGCCGAGCAGTACTTC	CASSFMGLEAEQYF
TRBD1	.	TRBJ2-7	TRBV5-1	TGCGCCAGCAGGCGGCCAGGGGGCTACGAGCAGTACTTC	CASRRPGGYEQYF
.	many	TRBJ2-7	TRBV6-2/TRBV6-3	TGTGCCAGCAGTTACTCGTGGGGTGGCTACGAGCAGTACTTC	CASSYSWGGYEQYF
.	few	TRBJ2-6	TRBV6-5	TGTGCCAGCAGTTACTCGGAGGACTCAGCCTCTGGGACCAACGTCCTGACTTTC	CASSYSEDSASGTNVLTF
TRBD1	.	TRBJ2-2	TRBV28	TGTGCCAGCGGGGGACAGGGGGCGAGGACCGGGGAGCTGTTTTTT	CASGGQGARTGELFF
.	many	TRBJ2-7	TRBV5-5	TGTGCCAGCAGCTTCGGGCTAACCTACGAGCAGTACTTC	CASSFGLTYEQYF
TRBD1	.	TRBJ1-2	TRBV3-1	TGTGCCAGCAGCCAAGAGTCGGGACAGGGGGCGACATATGGCTACACCTTC	CASSQESGQGATYGYTF